Presented here are 5 T cell receptor beta chains from one specimen sequenced in a study of blood T cell repertoires in COVID-19. The data were produced by immunoSEQ multiplex PCR, yet TCRdb's version contains in-frame clones alone and is incomplete. The table lists around 99,000 clones, 80% to 90% of them singletons. Sample: peripheral blood. Source of these receptors: a human donor in a cohort sampled during active COVID-19.

This clone appeared a single time. This rearrangement joins TRBV28 to TRBJ1-5; 10 bases are shared with TRBD1. V gave up 0 bases and J gave up 7 bases; unmatched junction bases: 9. The CDR3 is 17 amino acids. Germline lookup yields CDR1 MDHEN and CDR2 SYDVKM. Here the CDR3 reads CASSLWSGTGVNQPQHF. The CDR3 DNA follows: TGTGCCAGCAGTTTATGGTCCGGGACAGGGGTAAACCAGCCCCAGCATTTT.

As regards this clone: A junction boundary mismatches the germline segment, possibly from a read error. The chain is built from TRBV4-3 and TRBJ1-2, with D possibly being TRBD1 (6 bases). Germline V gene lookup returns CDR1 LGHNA and CDR2 YSLEER. This CDR3 contains 15 residues. In DNA form, the CDR3 reads TGCGCCAGCAGCCAAGAGGCAGGGGATAACGATGGCTACACCTTC. Encoded protein: CASSQEAGDNDGYTF.

The chain links TRBV19 to TRBJ2-4; 9 bases fit TRBD2. J gave up 5 bases and V 3 bases, and 8 bases lay outside the gene matches. Germline V CDR1 and CDR2: LNHDA, SQIVND (reference sequence). The CDR3 is 16 residues long. CDR3 region: CASSIRVAGVQNIQYF. CDR3 coding DNA: TGTGCCAGTAGTATCAGGGTAGCGGGGGTCCAAAACATTCAGTACTTC.

This chain links TRBV6-2 or TRBV6-3 with TRBJ2-5; 12 positions agree with TRBD2. This CDR3 contains 16 residues. V lost 5 bases and J lost 3; bases outside the gene matches: 7. From germline, CDR1 is MNHEY and CDR2 SVGEGT. The CDR3 loop is CASSNPTSGGKETQYF. CDR3 nucleotides: TGTGCCAGCAGTAACCCGACTAGCGGGGGCAAAGAGACCCAGTACTTC.

The chain recombines TRBV7-3 with TRBJ2-1; TRBD2 matches at 9 bases. The J segment lost 3 bases and the V segment lost 5 bases, leaving 5 bases of the junction unmatched. This CDR3 is 15 amino acids long. Germline lookup yields CDR1 SGHTA and CDR2 FQGTGA. CDR3 nucleotide sequence: TGTGCCAGCAGCGAAACTAGCGGGTTCTACAATGAGCAGTTCTTC. This gives the protein CASSETSGFYNEQFF.